This is a list of T cell receptor beta chains from one sample in a study of blood T cell repertoires in COVID-19. Libraries were prepared by immunoSEQ multiplex PCR; TCRdb keeps only in-frame clonotypes and omits some of them. The sample consists of 85,000 to 90,000 clones, roughly 80% of them appearing once. The specimen was peripheral blood. These receptors all stem from an elderly woman with active or convalescent COVID-19. The CDR3 runs from the conserved cysteine through the conserved F or W. Fields, in order: J gene, V gene, clone size, D gene, CDR3 protein, CDR3 DNA. The D gene is left open where the match is weak. Clone size is given for some rows only: seen once, a few or many times, or a class if the clone is expanded.

>TRBJ2-7|TRBV11-2|once|TRBD1
CASSSIRTGKDPKQYF
TGTGCCAGCAGCTCGATAAGGACAGGGAAGGACCCCAAGCAGTACTTC
>TRBJ2-7|TRBV15|NA|NA
CATSREREASYEQYF
TGTGCCACCAGCAGAGAGAGGGAGGCGTCCTACGAGCAGTACTTC
>TRBJ2-3|TRBV24-1|NA|TRBD2
CATSDAWTSGVSTDTQYF
TGTGCCACCAGTGATGCGTGGACTAGCGGGGTGAGCACAGATACGCAGTATTTT
>TRBJ2-2|TRBV19|NA|TRBD2
CASSIKAGGPGELFF
TGTGCCAGTAGTATAAAAGCGGGAGGGCCCGGGGAGCTGTTTTTT
>TRBJ1-2|TRBV30|NA|NA
CAWSVLKGGGYTF
TGTGCCTGGAGTGTACTCAAGGGAGGTGGCTACACCTTC
>TRBJ1-2|TRBV3-1/TRBV3-2|NA|NA
CASSQTTGGGYTF
TGTGCCAGCAGCCAAACGACAGGTGGTGGCTACACCTTC
>TRBJ2-7|TRBV6-2/TRBV6-3|NA|NA
CASSYTQPEQYF
TGTGCCAGCAGTTACACACAGCCCGAGCAGTACTTC
>TRBJ1-2|TRBV12-3/TRBV12-4|few|NA
CASGWEGYTF
TGTGCCAGCGGGTGGGAGGGCTACACCTTC
>TRBJ1-5|TRBV2|once|NA
CAGRRGGTQPQHF
TGTGCCGGTAGACGGGGGGGAACTCAGCCCCAGCATTTT
>TRBJ2-1|TRBV6-2/TRBV6-3|few|TRBD1
CASSKARDRVRNEQFF
TGTGCCAGCAGCAAGGCCAGGGACAGGGTTCGGAATGAGCAGTTCTTC
>TRBJ1-1|TRBV5-6|NA|NA
CASSLQGGDTEAFF
TGTGCCAGCAGCTTACAGGGAGGGGACACTGAAGCTTTCTTT
>TRBJ2-7|TRBV29-1|few|TRBD2
CSVGGGSRDEQYF
TGCAGCGTTGGGGGCGGGAGTAGGGACGAGCAGTACTTC
>TRBJ1-3|TRBV28|NA|NA
CASSLLHSSGNTIYF
TGTGCCAGCAGTTTATTGCACAGCTCTGGAAACACCATATATTTT
>TRBJ1-5|TRBV6-1|NA|TRBD1
CASSEIAGQGRSNQPQHF
TGTGCCAGCAGTGAAATTGCGGGACAGGGGAGGAGCAATCAGCCCCAGCATTTT
>TRBJ1-1|TRBV19|once|TRBD1
CASTKQGGITEAFF
TGTGCCAGTACTAAACAGGGGGGGATTACTGAAGCTTTCTTT
>TRBJ2-3|TRBV6-1|NA|TRBD2
CASSESSLAGAPSTDTQYF
TGTGCCAGCAGTGAATCGTCGCTAGCGGGGGCTCCTAGCACAGATACGCAGTATTTT
>TRBJ1-2|TRBV5-1|NA|NA
CASSLDVGGNGYTF
TGCGCCAGCAGCTTGGATGTCGGCGGAAATGGCTACACCTTC
>TRBJ2-3|TRBV11-2|NA|NA
CASSSSTDTQYF
TGTGCCAGCAGCTCTAGCACAGATACGCAGTATTTT
>TRBJ2-6|TRBV7-9|NA|NA
CADGVLGANVLTF
TGTGCCGACGGGGTTCTGGGGGCCAACGTCCTGACTTTC
>TRBJ2-1|TRBV5-1|NA|NA
CASSSTSSSYNEQFF
TGCGCCAGCAGCTCCACTTCCTCCTCCTACAATGAGCAGTTCTTC
>TRBJ1-1|TRBV6-5|NA|TRBD1
CASSYGQGAATEAFF
TGTGCCAGCAGTTACGGGCAGGGGGCTGCCACTGAAGCTTTCTTT
>TRBJ1-2|TRBV6-2/TRBV6-3|NA|NA
CASSYVSQNYGYTF
TGTGCCAGCAGTTACGTTTCACAGAACTATGGCTACACCTTC
>TRBJ1-3|TRBV7-9|NA|NA
CASSLSAGRGGNTIYF
TGTGCCAGCAGCTTGAGTGCGGGCCGTGGGGGAAACACCATATATTTT
>TRBJ1-2|TRBV18|NA|NA
CASSPPGSHGYTF
TGTGCCAGCTCACCACCCGGGAGCCATGGCTACACCTTC
>TRBJ1-5|TRBV2|NA|NA
CASRTSNQPQHF
TGTGCCAGCCGGACAAGCAATCAGCCCCAGCATTTT
>TRBJ1-6|TRBV3-1/TRBV3-2|NA|TRBD1
CASSQAQGAGSPLHF
TGTGCCAGCAGCCAAGCACAGGGGGCTGGATCACCCCTCCACTTT
>TRBJ1-6|TRBV5-1|NA|TRBD1
CASSPLLTGRTYNSPLHF
TGCGCCAGCAGCCCCCTCCTGACAGGGAGGACCTATAATTCACCCCTCCACTTT
>TRBJ2-1|TRBV11-2|NA|NA
CASSLFEGTYNEQFF
TGTGCCAGCAGCTTATTTGAGGGAACCTACAATGAGCAGTTCTTC
>TRBJ2-5|TRBV18|NA|NA
CASSPTVETQYF
TGTGCCAGCTCACCCACAGTAGAGACCCAGTACTTC
>TRBJ1-1|TRBV5-1|NA|TRBD1
CASSTGTGSGVTEAFF
TGCGCCAGCAGCACCGGGACAGGGAGCGGTGTAACTGAAGCTTTCTTT
>TRBJ2-7|TRBV4-3|NA|TRBD1
CASSQLGTGDEQYF
TGCGCCAGCAGCCAACTCGGGACAGGGGACGAGCAGTACTTC
>TRBJ1-5|TRBV24-1|NA|NA
CATSAGRDQPQHF
TGTGCCACCAGCGCCGGGAGGGATCAGCCCCAGCATTTT
>TRBJ2-7|TRBV4-1|NA|TRBD2
CASSQGLAGVYEQYF
TGCGCCAGCAGCCAAGGACTAGCGGGGGTGTACGAGCAGTACTTC
>TRBJ1-6|TRBV7-6|NA|NA
CASSLAGRGDSPLHF
TGTGCCAGCAGCTTAGCTGGCAGGGGAGACTCACCCCTCCACTTT
>TRBJ1-6|TRBV6-6|once|NA
CASSYRDSPLHF
TGTGCCAGCAGTTACCGTGATTCACCCCTCCACTTT
>TRBJ2-5|TRBV4-2|NA|TRBD1
CASSQESGGMGLGQETQYF
TGTGCCAGCAGCCAAGAGTCAGGGGGAATGGGTCTCGGGCAAGAGACCCAGTACTTC
>TRBJ1-6|TRBV5-1|few|NA
CASSLEPGLSPLHF
TGCGCCAGCAGCTTGGAGCCCGGACTTTCACCCCTCCACTTT
>TRBJ1-2|TRBV18|NA|NA
CASSPNMETGYGYTF
TGTGCCAGCTCACCAAATATGGAGACGGGCTATGGCTACACCTTC
>TRBJ2-2|TRBV5-4|once|NA
CASSLATGVDGELFF
TGTGCCAGCAGCTTGGCGACCGGGGTTGACGGGGAGCTGTTTTTT
>TRBJ2-6|TRBV7-9|NA|NA
CASSGGRKRGFGANVLTF
TGTGCCAGCAGCGGAGGCCGCAAGAGGGGGTTTGGGGCCAACGTCCTGACTTTC
>TRBJ1-5|TRBV27|NA|TRBD1
CASSYTGGFQPQHF
TGTGCCAGCAGCTACACAGGGGGGTTTCAGCCCCAGCATTTT
>TRBJ2-7|TRBV25-1|NA|NA
CASRAGASYEQYF
TGTGCCAGCAGGGCGGGGGCGAGCTACGAGCAGTACTTC
>TRBJ2-7|TRBV5-8|NA|TRBD1
CASSPGGQGVSYEQYF
TGTGCCAGCAGCCCAGGAGGACAGGGGGTTTCCTACGAGCAGTACTTC